Sequencing of this TCR beta chain was carried out in a study of blood T cell repertoires in COVID-19. This clone came up a few times. Trimming at V came to 3 bases and at J to 4 bases, leaving 3 bases not matched to a gene. From germline, CDR1 is SGHRS and CDR2 YFSETQ. This CDR3 comprises 13 residues. Only in-frame clones appear in the TCRdb table, and some are missing; sequencing was by immunoSEQ multiplex PCR. The sample shows under 300,000 clones, around nine tenths of them seen only once. This TCR was sampled from a woman aged 40 to 50 who had recovered from COVID-19. Sequencing was done on a sample of peripheral blood. V and J are TRBV5-1 and TRBJ2-7; the match to TRBD2 covers 8 bases. CDR3 sequence: CASSSGLGYEQYF. In DNA, the CDR3 is TGCGCCAGCAGCTCGGGACTAGGGTACGAGCAGTACTTC.